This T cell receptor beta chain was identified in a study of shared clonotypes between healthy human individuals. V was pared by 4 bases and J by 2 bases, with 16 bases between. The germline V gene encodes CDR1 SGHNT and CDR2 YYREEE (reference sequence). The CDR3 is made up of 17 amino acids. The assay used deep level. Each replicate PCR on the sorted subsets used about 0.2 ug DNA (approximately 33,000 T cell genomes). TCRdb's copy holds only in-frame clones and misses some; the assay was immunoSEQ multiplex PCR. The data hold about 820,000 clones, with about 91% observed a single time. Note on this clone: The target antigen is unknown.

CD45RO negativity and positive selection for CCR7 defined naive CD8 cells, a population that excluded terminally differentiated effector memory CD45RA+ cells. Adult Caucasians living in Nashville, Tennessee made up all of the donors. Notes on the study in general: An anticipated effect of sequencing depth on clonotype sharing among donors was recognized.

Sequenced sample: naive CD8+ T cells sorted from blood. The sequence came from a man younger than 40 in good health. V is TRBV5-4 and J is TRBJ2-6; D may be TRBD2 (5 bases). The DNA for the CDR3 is TGTGCCAGCAGCCGCGGTGGAGGTGAGGCTGGGGCCAACGTCCTGACTTTC. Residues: CASSRGGGEAGANVLTF.